Shown below are 25 T cell receptor beta chains from a single sample sequenced in a study of OX40 agonist ivuxolimab in advanced cancers. Clones were read by immunoSEQ multiplex PCR, and TCRdb kept only the in-frame ones, dropping some. The sample lists 30,000 to 45,000 clones; 80% to 90% were seen once. The sequences come from CD4+ or CD8+ T cells sorted from blood, collected in a trial of the OX40 agonist ivuxolimab. These receptors all come from an adult with an advanced solid tumor such as melanoma, head and neck, liver or kidney cancer.

V is TRBV15 and J is TRBJ2-7, with D perhaps matching TRBD1 or TRBD2 (5 bases each). The V and J ends lost 5 bases and 7 bases respectively, with 18 bases between them. The CDR3 has 14 residues. Germline-derived CDR1 and CDR2 are LNHNV and YYDKDF (reference sequence). CDR3 protein: CATSGGRRGREQYF. The CDR3 bases are TGTGCCACCAGCGGGGGACGCCGAGGGCGGGAGCAGTACTTC.

The table lists this clone with a few counts. The chain combines TRBV7-8 with TRBJ2-7; D unresolved. The germline V and J ends were trimmed by 5 bases and 6 bases, with 14 bases remaining between them. The CDR3 is 13 residues long. Germline V CDR1 and CDR2: SGHVS, FQNEAQ. The CDR3 coding sequence is TGTGCCAGCAGCCCGTCCGTCTGGGGCGAGCAGTACTTC. Its protein product is CASSPSVWGEQYF.

This chain joins TRBV2 and TRBJ2-1, with 10 bases that match TRBD2. After removal of 5 bases from V and 6 bases from J, the junction contained 4 bases not matched to a gene. Germline lookup yields CDR1 SNHLY and CDR2 FYNNEI. This CDR3 region has 14 residues. CDR3 sequence: CASSSTSGINEQFF. The CDR3 coding sequence is TGTGCCAGCAGTTCAACTAGCGGGATCAATGAGCAGTTCTTC. Filled out from reference TRBV2 and TRBJ2-1, the complete variable domain reads EPEVTQTPSHQVTQMGQEVILRCVPISNHLYFYWYRQILGQKVEFLVSFYNNEISEKSEIFDDQFSVERPDGSNFTLKIRSTKLEDSAMYFCASSSTSGINEQFFGPGTRLTVL.

V is TRBV27 and J is TRBJ2-1, with D hard to call. Germline-derived CDR1 and CDR2 are MNHEY and SMNVEV (reference sequence). The CDR3 extends over 13 amino acids. The ends were cut back, 6 bases at V and 6 bases at J, with 12 bases in the middle. The CDR3 loop is CASRTYGLNEQFF. In nucleotides, the CDR3 is TGTGCCAGCAGGACCTACGGGCTCAATGAGCAGTTCTTC.

The V call is TRBV7-9, the J call TRBJ2-4; either TRBD1 or TRBD2 may fit D (5 bases each). The CDR3 spans 19 residues. Trimming left V 1 base short and J 0 bases short, with 19 bases between. The germline V gene encodes CDR1 SEHNR and CDR2 FQNEAQ (reference sequence). The CDR3 region has the DNA TGTGCCAGCAGCTTAGGACAGCCCGGAGGAGCGGTAGCCAAAAACATTCAGTACTTC. Amino acids: CASSLGQPGGAVAKNIQYF.

The chain is built from TRBV2 and TRBJ2-1; D not certain. This CDR3 spans 14 amino acids. Trimming took 3 bases from V and 2 from J, leaving 8 bases between them. Germline assignment: CDR1 SNHLY and CDR2 FYNNEI. The chain's CDR3 is CASSEWAPYNEQFF. Here the CDR3 DNA reads TGTGCCAGCAGTGAGTGGGCCCCCTACAATGAGCAGTTCTTC. Supplemented by reference TRBV2 and TRBJ2-1, the full variable domain reads EPEVTQTPSHQVTQMGQEVILRCVPISNHLYFYWYRQILGQKVEFLVSFYNNEISEKSEIFDDQFSVERPDGSNFTLKIRSTKLEDSAMYFCASSEWAPYNEQFFGPGTRLTVL.

This clone was seen once. The genes are TRBV27 and TRBJ2-7; D may be TRBD1 or TRBD2 (6 bases each). With 4 bases removed from V and 8 bases from J, the gap between germline ends came to 12 bases. The CDR3 extends over 12 amino acids. The germline V gene has CDR1 MNHEY and CDR2 SMNVEV (reference sequence). The CDR3 protein is CASSSIRGQQYF. The CDR3 region has the DNA TGTGCCAGCAGTTCAATACGGGGGCAGCAGTACTTC.

The chain uses TRBV29-1 and TRBJ2-5; a weak D match, TRBD1 (5 bases). Germline lookup yields CDR1 SQVTM and CDR2 ANQGSEA. This CDR3 is built from 14 residues. Trimming removed 3 bases from V and 4 bases from J, with 15 bases in between. This CDR3 is CSVERRGHSETQYF. For the CDR3, the DNA is TGCAGCGTTGAGAGAAGGGGTCATTCAGAGACCCAGTACTTC.

The gene calls are TRBV28 and TRBJ1-1; tentatively, D is TRBD1 (5 bases). The germline V and J ends were trimmed by 3 bases and 5 bases, with 10 bases remaining between them. The CDR3 length is 13 residues. Germline values: CDR1 MDHEN, CDR2 SYDVKM. The CDR3: CASSLGGWTEAFF. CDR3 DNA: TGTGCCAGCAGTTTGGGGGGTTGGACTGAAGCTTTCTTT.

V gene TRBV29-1 combines with J gene TRBJ1-2, with D perhaps TRBD1 (6 bases). Trimming shortened V by 6 bases and J by 3 bases, and 17 bases separated the two germline ends. CDR1 is SQVTM and CDR2 is ANQGSEA in the germline V gene. This CDR3 has 14 amino acids. DNA for the CDR3: TGCAGCGTGGATGCACAGGGAGGGGACTATGGCTACACCTTC. This encodes CSVDAQGGDYGYTF. Variable domain in full (rest from reference TRBV29-1 and TRBJ1-2): SAVISQKPSRDICQRGTSLTIQCQVDSQVTMMFWYRQQPGQSLTLIATANQGSEATYESGFVIDKFPISRPNLTFSTLTVSNMSPEDSSIYLCSVDAQGGDYGYTFGSGTRLTVV.

The V gene is TRBV6-5, the J gene TRBJ1-5, with TRBD1 identical over 8 bases. The trim removed 6 bases at V and 0 bases at J, leaving 4 bases unmatched. The CDR3 runs 15 residues. The V gene's germline CDR1 is MNHEY and CDR2 SVGAGI. The CDR3 protein is CASSTTGDSNQPQHF. The CDR3 DNA reads as TGTGCCAGCAGCACGACAGGGGATAGCAATCAGCCCCAGCATTTT.

The chain has TRBV11-2 and TRBJ2-1; D tentatively fits TRBD1 or TRBD2 (5 bases each). From germline, CDR1 is SGHAT and CDR2 FQNNGV. CDR3 size: 14 residues. Deletions cut 6 bases from V and 9 bases from J, with 18 bases between. CDR3 sequence: CASRGAGPRGEQFF. The CDR3, as DNA: TGTGCCAGCAGAGGGGCAGGACCCCGGGGTGAGCAGTTCTTC. The whole variable domain, remainder taken from reference TRBV11-2 and TRBJ2-1, is EAGVAQSPRYKIIEKRQSVAFWCNPISGHATLYWYQQILGQGPKLLIQFQNNGVVDDSQLPKDRFSAERLKGVDSTLKIQPAKLEDSAVYLCASRGAGPRGEQFFGPGTRLTVL.

The genes are TRBV6-5 and TRBJ2-1; tentative D call: TRBD2 (6 bases). The CDR3 is made up of 15 amino acids. Looked up from germline, CDR1 is MNHEY and CDR2 is SVGAGI. Trimming took off 7 bases at V and 6 bases at J, with 19 bases between the two ends. The CDR3 nucleotides read TGTGCCAGCACCTCGCGTGGAGGGAGCAGCAATGAGCAGTTCTTC. Translating gives CASTSRGGSSNEQFF.

The chain combines TRBV11-2 with TRBJ2-6; TRBD1 might be the D (6 bases). The V gene lost 5 bases and the J gene lost 2 bases, with 13 bases spanning the gap. The CDR3 runs to 16 residues. Germline V gives CDR1 SGHAT, CDR2 FQNNGV. The CDR3 DNA is TGTGCCAGCAGCACCTTACAGGGAGCTGGGGCCAACGTCCTGACTTTC. Its protein is CASSTLQGAGANVLTF. The whole variable domain, remainder taken from reference TRBV11-2 and TRBJ2-6, is EAGVAQSPRYKIIEKRQSVAFWCNPISGHATLYWYQQILGQGPKLLIQFQNNGVVDDSQLPKDRFSAERLKGVDSTLKIQPAKLEDSAVYLCASSTLQGAGANVLTFGAGSRLTVL.

This clone was seen more than once but under ten times. This chain uses TRBV5-1 with TRBJ2-3; tentatively, D is TRBD2 (6 bases). Germline CDR1 and CDR2: SGHRS and YFSETQ. V lost 1 base and J 1 base, leaving 13 bases between the germline ends. The CDR3 runs to 16 residues. CDR3 in amino acids: CASSLSGDLGTDTQYF. Written as DNA, the CDR3 is TGCGCCAGCAGCTTGTCGGGAGATTTGGGCACAGATACGCAGTATTTT.

This clone was detected only once. The chain carries TRBV2 and TRBJ2-5; D gene uncertain. The CDR3 has 13 residues. The V end was cut by 4 bases, the J end by 2 bases, with 8 bases between. Germline CDR1 is SNHLY and CDR2 is FYNNEI. The chain's CDR3 is CASSVVMQETQYF. CDR3 DNA sequence: TGTGCCAGCAGTGTCGTGATGCAAGAGACCCAGTACTTC.

This clone is a singleton in its sample. Mismatch with germline at one junction end may stem from a read error. V and J are TRBV5-6 and TRBJ1-1, with 8 nucleotides matching TRBD1. This CDR3 comprises 13 residues. Germline-derived CDR1 and CDR2 are SGHDT and YYEEEE. CDR3 coding DNA: TGTGCCAGCGGACAGGGTGAGAACGCTGAAGCTTTCTTT. Its protein is CASGQGENAEAFF.

This chain uses TRBV19 with TRBJ1-4, with 12 bases identical to TRBD1. Germline V gives CDR1 LNHDA, CDR2 SQIVND (reference sequence). The CDR3 is 17 residues long. V was pared by 5 bases and J by 4 bases, with 8 bases of the junction left unmatched. CDR3 residues: CASSPGTGGAFNEKLFF. The CDR3 DNA reads as TGTGCCAGTAGTCCCGGGACAGGGGGCGCTTTTAATGAAAAACTGTTTTTT.

The chain carries TRBV2 and TRBJ1-1; TRBD1 matches at 8 bases. Per germline, CDR1 SNHLY and CDR2 FYNNEI. The V and J ends lost 6 bases and 2 bases, in that order; junction bases with no gene match: 8. The CDR3 runs to 15 residues. CDR3 sequence reads: CASSPQGAGNTEAFF. The CDR3 DNA follows: TGTGCCAGCAGCCCCCAGGGGGCAGGAAACACTGAAGCTTTCTTT.

The chain couples TRBV6-4 to TRBJ1-4; D is perhaps TRBD1 (5 bases). This CDR3 is 16 amino acids long. V lost 0 bases and J lost 8, with 16 bases in between. Germline values: CDR1 MRHNA, CDR2 SNTAGT. The chain's CDR3 is CASSDSPLGREEKLFF. CDR3 nucleotide sequence: TGTGCCAGCAGTGACTCCCCTCTAGGCAGGGAAGAAAAACTGTTTTTT.

The CDR3 sequence: CASSGQPQGGETQYF. As DNA, the CDR3 is TGCGCCAGCAGCGGACAGCCGCAGGGCGGAGAGACCCAGTACTTC. The chain recombines TRBV5-1 with TRBJ2-5; TRBD1 is a possible D gene (6 bases). Trimming left V 4 bases short and J 4 bases short, with 17 bases between. The CDR3 has 15 residues. The germline V gene has CDR1 SGHRS and CDR2 YFSETQ.

The V gene is TRBV2, the J gene TRBJ2-1; D may match TRBD1 or TRBD2 (5 bases each). V was pared by 3 bases and J by 7 bases, with 13 bases between. Germline CDR1 and CDR2: SNHLY and FYNNEI. The CDR3 runs to 14 residues. The CDR3 loop reads CASSEQGEPNEQFF. CDR3 coding DNA: TGTGCCAGCAGTGAGCAAGGGGAGCCAAATGAGCAGTTCTTC.

This chain links TRBV19 with TRBJ1-1; 9 bases are shared with TRBD1. In germline, CDR1 is LNHDA, CDR2 SQIVND (reference sequence). With V trimmed by 6 bases and J by 5 bases, 7 bases remained unmatched. There are 14 residues in the CDR3. The CDR3 DNA is TGTGCCAGTAGAGGGGACAGGGTAGTAACTGAAGCTTTCTTT. It yields the protein CASRGDRVVTEAFF.

The CDR3 DNA reads as TGTGCCATCAGTGACATTAGCTATGGCTACACCTTC. It codes for CAISDISYGYTF. J is TRBJ1-2 and V is TRBV10-3; D unresolved. The ends were cut back, 3 bases at V and 4 bases at J, with 6 bases in the middle. The germline CDR1 and CDR2 sequences are ENHRY and SYGVKD. CDR3 size: 12 residues.

The V call is TRBV2, the J call TRBJ1-4; D is ambiguous. This CDR3 region has 14 residues. Germline V gives CDR1 SNHLY, CDR2 FYNNEI. Trimming pared 3 bases from V and 0 bases from J, leaving 5 bases between. CDR3 loop: CASSDQATNEKLFF. DNA of the CDR3: TGTGCCAGCAGTGACCAAGCAACTAATGAAAAACTGTTTTTT.